Each of the 12 T cell receptor beta chains below was sequenced from the same sample in a study of OX40 agonist ivuxolimab in advanced cancers. The repertoire was sequenced with immunoSEQ multiplex PCR; TCRdb's copy has only in-frame clones and lacks some. This sample carries some 40,000 clones, approximately 90% of them seen once, and the ten largest clones take less than 0.65%. This material consisted of CD4+ or CD8+ T cells sorted from blood, taken in a trial of the OX40 agonist ivuxolimab. These receptors were collected from an adult with an advanced solid tumor such as melanoma, head and neck, liver or kidney cancer.

This clone appeared once. The CDR3 carries no conserved terminal phenylalanine or tryptophan, so it likely arises from a read error. The DNA is omitted, as the CDR3 cannot be located on it reliably, and the CDR3 follows TCRdb's listing. The same CDR3 also results from other DNA sequences found in this sample. The CDR3 sequence is CASSLEGGKSPLHL. The chain uses TRBV11-1 and TRBJ1-6. Germline loops: CDR1 SGHAT, CDR2 FQDESV (reference sequence). The CDR3 length is 14 residues, termini included.

CDR3 coding DNA: TGTGCCAGCAGCCAAGATCTAGTAATCTCTTACAATGAGCAGTTCTTC. It is translated as CASSQDLVISYNEQFF. The chain employs TRBV14 and TRBJ2-1; no reliable D call. V was trimmed by 0 bases and J by 4 bases, leaving 13 bases between them. This CDR3 region has 16 residues. Germline lookup yields CDR1 SGHDN and CDR2 FVKESK.

The rearrangement uses TRBV19 and TRBJ1-1, with no clear D. This CDR3 has 14 residues. Germline loops: CDR1 LNHDA, CDR2 SQIVND (reference sequence). Trimming cost V 5 bases and J 3 bases, with 13 bases left between them. The CDR3 spells CASSVRLGDTEAFF. CDR3 nucleotide sequence: TGTGCCAGTAGTGTAAGACTCGGGGACACTGAAGCTTTCTTT.

The chain recombines TRBV2 with TRBJ1-4; possibly TRBD1 for D (5 bases). Between the trimmed V and J ends, which lost 8 bases and 4 bases, there was a span of 14 bases. The CDR3 spans 14 residues. Germline CDR1 and CDR2: SNHLY and FYNNEI. CDR3 nucleotides: TGTGCCAGCGCCTACCGGGGCCTTAATGAAAAACTGTTTTTT. It translates to CASAYRGLNEKLFF.

The chain couples TRBV7-2 to TRBJ2-2; TRBD2 matches 8 bases. The CDR3 has 17 residues. The V gene end was trimmed by 4 bases and the J gene end by 3 bases; junction bases not matched to a gene: 10. Germline V lookup: CDR1 SGHTA, CDR2 FQGNSA. For the CDR3, the DNA is TGTGCCAGCAGCTCTACGATCGCGGGGGGCGACACCGGGGAGCTGTTTTTT. This codes for CASSSTIAGGDTGELFF.

The gene calls are TRBV7-3 and TRBJ2-1; possible D gene TRBD2, 6 bases. This CDR3 contains 14 residues. Trimming shortened V by 3 bases and J by 5 bases, and 11 bases separated the two germline ends. Germline V gene lookup returns CDR1 SGHTA and CDR2 FQGTGA. This chain's CDR3 is CASSFQGGDNEQFF. DNA of the CDR3: TGTGCCAGCAGCTTCCAGGGAGGTGACAATGAGCAGTTCTTC.

V gene TRBV7-9 combines with J gene TRBJ1-2; D is unresolved. This CDR3 comprises 13 residues. The V gene lost 5 bases and the J gene lost 0 bases, with 7 bases spanning the gap. Germline lookup yields CDR1 SEHNR and CDR2 FQNEAQ (reference sequence). The CDR3 sequence is CASSKDANYGYTF. CDR3 DNA sequence: TGTGCCAGCAGCAAGGACGCTAACTATGGCTACACCTTC.

Here the CDR3 DNA reads TGTGCCAGCAGCCAGAGACTAGCGGGGACCCTCGTTGCCGGGGAGCTGTTTTTT. Its translation is CASSQRLAGTLVAGELFF. This chain joins TRBV4-2 and TRBJ2-2; 11 bases are a match to TRBD2. The germline V gene encodes CDR1 LGHNA and CDR2 YNFKEQ. The J segment lost 6 bases and the V segment lost 3 bases, leaving 12 bases of the junction unmatched. The CDR3 consists of 18 residues.

The J gene is TRBJ1-2, the V gene TRBV5-4; 9 positions match TRBD1. CDR3 length: 12 residues. Germline-derived CDR1 and CDR2 are SGHNT and YYREEE (reference sequence). Trimming removed 4 bases from V and 5 bases from J; junction bases left unmatched: 0. The CDR3 region has the DNA TGTGCCAGCAGCGACAGGGGGTATGGCTACACCTTC. Encoded protein: CASSDRGYGYTF.

The chain links TRBV29-1 to TRBJ2-7; 10 nucleotides line up with TRBD1. With 4 bases clipped from V and 2 bases from J, the junction kept 5 bases outside the gene matches. The CDR3 has 14 amino acids. Germline assignment: CDR1 SQVTM and CDR2 ANQGSEA. The CDR3, as DNA: TGCAGCGTTGCCGGAGGGACAGGGGCCTACGAGCAGTACTTC. Amino acid sequence: CSVAGGTGAYEQYF.

The chain combines TRBV6-5 with TRBJ1-5; TRBD1 agrees at 8 bases. The J segment lost 7 bases and the V segment lost 6 bases, leaving 8 bases of the junction unmatched. Germline-derived CDR1 and CDR2 are MNHEY and SVGAGI. The CDR3 is 14 residues long. CDR3 nucleotide sequence: TGTGCCAGCAGCCATGACAGGGGAGGCCAGCCCCAGCATTTT. Translation gives CASSHDRGGQPQHF.

This sequence joins TRBV2 and TRBJ2-3; TRBD2 agrees at 14 bases. The germline gives CDR1 SNHLY, CDR2 FYNNEI. This CDR3 spans 16 amino acids. V shed 10 bases and J 3 bases; nucleotides not matched to a gene: 9. The CDR3 loop is CATGTSGGSITDTQYF. The CDR3 coding sequence is TGTGCCACCGGGACTAGCGGGGGTTCAATTACAGATACGCAGTATTTT.